This T cell receptor beta chain was identified during a study of T cell changes during pregnancy in multiple sclerosis. This table comes from immunoSEQ multiplex PCR, and its TCRdb copy is limited to in-frame clones, with some not included. The profile shows about 130,000 clones, roughly 96% of them singletons. CDR1 is SEHNR and CDR2 is FQNEAQ in the germline V gene (reference sequence). Trimming took 1 base from V and 5 from J, leaving 14 bases between them. This CDR3 is built from 15 residues. The genes are TRBV7-9 and TRBJ1-1, with D possibly TRBD1 on 5 matching bases. Sequencing used peripheral blood, obtained after pregnancy. The clonotype comes from a female donor with multiple sclerosis, enrolled in a pregnancy study. The CDR3 reads CASSLGDWRLTEAFF. In nucleotides, the CDR3 is TGTGCCAGCAGCTTAGGGGACTGGCGGCTTACTGAAGCTTTCTTT.